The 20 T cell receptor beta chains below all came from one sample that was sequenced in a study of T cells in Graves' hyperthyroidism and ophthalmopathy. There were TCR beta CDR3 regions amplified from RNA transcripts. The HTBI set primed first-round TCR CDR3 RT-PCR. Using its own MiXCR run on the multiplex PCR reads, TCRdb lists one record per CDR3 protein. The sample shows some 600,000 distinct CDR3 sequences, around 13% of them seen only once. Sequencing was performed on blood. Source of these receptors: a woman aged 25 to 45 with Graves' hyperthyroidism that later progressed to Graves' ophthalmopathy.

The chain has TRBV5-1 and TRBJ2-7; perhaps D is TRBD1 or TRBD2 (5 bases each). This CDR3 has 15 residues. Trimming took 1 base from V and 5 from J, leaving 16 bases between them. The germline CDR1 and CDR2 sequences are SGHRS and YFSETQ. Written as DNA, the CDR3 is TGCGCCAGCAGCTTGTCGACTCCCCGGGGCCACGAGCAGTACTTC. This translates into CASSLSTPRGHEQYF.

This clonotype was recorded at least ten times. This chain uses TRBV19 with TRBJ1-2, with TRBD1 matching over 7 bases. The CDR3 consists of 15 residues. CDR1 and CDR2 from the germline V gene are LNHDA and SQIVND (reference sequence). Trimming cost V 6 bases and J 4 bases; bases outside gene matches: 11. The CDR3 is CASRHTNRDSYGYTF. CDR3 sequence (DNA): TGTGCCAGTAGACACACCAACCGGGACAGCTATGGCTACACCTTC.

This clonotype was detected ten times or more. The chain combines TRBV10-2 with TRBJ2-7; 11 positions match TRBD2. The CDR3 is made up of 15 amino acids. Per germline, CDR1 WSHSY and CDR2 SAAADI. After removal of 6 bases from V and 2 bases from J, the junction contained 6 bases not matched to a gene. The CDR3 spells CASRQLAGEAYEQYF. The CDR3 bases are TGCGCCAGCAGGCAACTAGCGGGAGAGGCCTACGAGCAGTACTTC.

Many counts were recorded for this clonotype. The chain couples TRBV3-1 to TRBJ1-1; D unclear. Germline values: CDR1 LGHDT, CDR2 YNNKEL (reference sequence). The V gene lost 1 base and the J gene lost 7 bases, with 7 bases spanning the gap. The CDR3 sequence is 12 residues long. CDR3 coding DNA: TGTGCCAGCAGCCAAGGACGGATTGAAGCTTTCTTT. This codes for CASSQGRIEAFF.

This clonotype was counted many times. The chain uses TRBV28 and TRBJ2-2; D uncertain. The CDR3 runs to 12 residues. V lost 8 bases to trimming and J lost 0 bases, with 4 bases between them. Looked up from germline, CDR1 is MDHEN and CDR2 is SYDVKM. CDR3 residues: CASGSNTGELFF. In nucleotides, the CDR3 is TGTGCCAGCGGGTCGAACACCGGGGAGCTGTTTTTT. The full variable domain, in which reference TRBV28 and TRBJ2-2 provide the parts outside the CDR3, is DVKVTQSSRYLVKRTGEKVFLECVQDMDHENMFWYRQDPGLGLRLIYFSYDVKMKEKGDIPEGYSVSREKKERFSLILESASTNQTSMYLCASGSNTGELFFGEGSRLTVL.

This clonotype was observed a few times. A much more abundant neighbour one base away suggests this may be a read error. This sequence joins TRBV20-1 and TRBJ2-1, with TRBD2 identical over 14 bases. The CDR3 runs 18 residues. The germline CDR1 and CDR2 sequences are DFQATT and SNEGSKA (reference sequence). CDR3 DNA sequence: TGCAGTGCTAGCCCTGGGACTAGCGGGAGAAGCTCCTACACTGAGCAGTTCTTC. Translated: CSASPGTSGRSSYTEQFF.

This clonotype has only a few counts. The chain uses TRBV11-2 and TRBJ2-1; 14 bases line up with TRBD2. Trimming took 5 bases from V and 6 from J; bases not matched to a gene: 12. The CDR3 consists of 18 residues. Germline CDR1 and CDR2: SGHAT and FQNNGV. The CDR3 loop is CASSTTGTSGRGANEQFF. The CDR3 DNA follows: TGTGCCAGCAGCACGACGGGGACTAGCGGGAGAGGGGCCAATGAGCAGTTCTTC.

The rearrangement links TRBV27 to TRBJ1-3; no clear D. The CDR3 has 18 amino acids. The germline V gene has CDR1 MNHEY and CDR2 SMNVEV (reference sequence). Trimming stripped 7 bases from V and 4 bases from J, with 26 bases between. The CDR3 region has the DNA TGTGCCAGCACTTCTCTAATGTCTCCAGCACCATCGGGAAACACCATATATTTT. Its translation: CASTSLMSPAPSGNTIYF.

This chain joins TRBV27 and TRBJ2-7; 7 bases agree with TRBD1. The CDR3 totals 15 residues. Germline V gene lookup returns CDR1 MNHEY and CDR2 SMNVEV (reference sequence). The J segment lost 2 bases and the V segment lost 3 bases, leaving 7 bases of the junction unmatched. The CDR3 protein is CASSFQTGMTYEQYF. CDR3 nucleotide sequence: TGTGCCAGCAGTTTCCAGACAGGGATGACCTACGAGCAGTACTTC.

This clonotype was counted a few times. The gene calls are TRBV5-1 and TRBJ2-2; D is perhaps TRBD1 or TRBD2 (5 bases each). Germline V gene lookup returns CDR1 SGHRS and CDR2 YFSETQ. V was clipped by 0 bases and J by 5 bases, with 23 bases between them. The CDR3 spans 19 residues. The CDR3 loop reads CASSLGALSGPTGTGELFF. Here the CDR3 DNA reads TGCGCCAGCAGCTTGGGCGCCCTTTCGGGACCCACCGGGACCGGGGAGCTGTTTTTT.

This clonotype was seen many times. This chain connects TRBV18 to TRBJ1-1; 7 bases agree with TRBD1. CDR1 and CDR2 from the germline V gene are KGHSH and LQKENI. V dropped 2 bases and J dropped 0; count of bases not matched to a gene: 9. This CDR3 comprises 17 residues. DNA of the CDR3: TGTGCCAGCTCACCAGCGATTACCGGGACAGTGAACACTGAAGCTTTCTTT. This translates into CASSPAITGTVNTEAFF.

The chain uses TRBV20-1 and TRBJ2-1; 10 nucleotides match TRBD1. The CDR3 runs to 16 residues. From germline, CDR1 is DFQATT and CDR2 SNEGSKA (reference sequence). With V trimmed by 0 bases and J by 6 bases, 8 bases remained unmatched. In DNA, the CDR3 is TGCAGTGCTAGAGATATGGAGACAGGGGGCATCAATGAGCAGTTCTTC. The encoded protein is CSARDMETGGINEQFF.

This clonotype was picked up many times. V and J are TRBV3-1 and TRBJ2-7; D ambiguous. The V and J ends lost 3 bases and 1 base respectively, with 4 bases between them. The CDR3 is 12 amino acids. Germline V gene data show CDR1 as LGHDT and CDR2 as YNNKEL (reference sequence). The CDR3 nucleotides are TGTGCCAGCAGCCACCATTCCTACGAGCAGTACTTC. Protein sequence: CASSHHSYEQYF.

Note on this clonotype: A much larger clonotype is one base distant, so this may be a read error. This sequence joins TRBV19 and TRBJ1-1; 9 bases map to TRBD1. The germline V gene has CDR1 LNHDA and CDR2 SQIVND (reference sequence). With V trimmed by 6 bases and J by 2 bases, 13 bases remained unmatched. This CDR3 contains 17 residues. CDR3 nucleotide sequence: TGTGCCAGTAGGGGTCCACAGGGGGCCAGCCTAAACACTGAAGCTTTCTTT. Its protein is CASRGPQGASLNTEAFF.

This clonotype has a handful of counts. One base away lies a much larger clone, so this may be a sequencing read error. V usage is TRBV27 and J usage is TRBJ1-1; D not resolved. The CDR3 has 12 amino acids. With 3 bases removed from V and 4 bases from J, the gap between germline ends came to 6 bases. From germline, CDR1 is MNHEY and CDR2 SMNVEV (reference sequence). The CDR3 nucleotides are TGTGCCAGCAGTTTTTGGGGCACTGAAGCTTTCTTT. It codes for CASSFWGTEAFF.

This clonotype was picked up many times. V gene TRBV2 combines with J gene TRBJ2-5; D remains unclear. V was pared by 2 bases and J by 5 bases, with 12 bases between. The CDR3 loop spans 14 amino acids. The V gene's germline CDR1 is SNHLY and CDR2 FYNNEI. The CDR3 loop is CASSETALPETQYF. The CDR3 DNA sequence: TGTGCCAGCAGTGAAACCGCGCTACCGGAGACCCAGTACTTC.

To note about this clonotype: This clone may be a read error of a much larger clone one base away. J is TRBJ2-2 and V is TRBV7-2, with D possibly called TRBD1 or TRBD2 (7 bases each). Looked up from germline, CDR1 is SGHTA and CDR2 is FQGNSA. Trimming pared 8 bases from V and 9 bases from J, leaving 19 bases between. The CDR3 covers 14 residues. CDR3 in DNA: TGTGCCAGCGAAGCAGGGGGAGGGACACGGGAGCTGTTTTTT. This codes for CASEAGGGTRELFF.

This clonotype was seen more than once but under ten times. The CDR3 nucleotides read TGTGCCAGCAGCTTAGGGACAGGGGGCTATTCACCCCTCCACTTT. Amino acid sequence: CASSLGTGGYSPLHF. The J gene is TRBJ1-6, the V gene TRBV3-1, with 12 bases that match TRBD1. The CDR3 runs 15 residues. From germline, CDR1 is LGHDT and CDR2 YNNKEL (reference sequence). V lost 5 bases and J lost 8; bases outside the gene matches: 4.

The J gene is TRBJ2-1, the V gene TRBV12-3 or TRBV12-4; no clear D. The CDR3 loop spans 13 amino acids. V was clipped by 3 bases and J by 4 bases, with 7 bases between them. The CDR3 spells CASSFLLYNEQFF. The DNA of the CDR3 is TGTGCCAGCAGTTTCTTATTGTACAATGAGCAGTTCTTC.

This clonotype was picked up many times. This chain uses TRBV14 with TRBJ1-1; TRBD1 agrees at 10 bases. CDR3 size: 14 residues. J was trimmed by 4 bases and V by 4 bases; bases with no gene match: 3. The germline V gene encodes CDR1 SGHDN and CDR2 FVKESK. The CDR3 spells CASSPWTGGTEAFF. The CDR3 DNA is TGTGCCAGCAGCCCATGGACAGGGGGCACTGAAGCTTTCTTT.